Presented here are 18 T cell receptor beta chains from one specimen sequenced in a study of blood T cell repertoires in COVID-19. The data were produced by immunoSEQ multiplex PCR, yet TCRdb's version contains in-frame clones alone and is incomplete. The repertoire consists of approximately 220,000 clones, with 90% occurring once and the leading ten covering 1.2%. Sequencing was carried out using PBMCs or T cells enriched from blood (not recorded which). These receptors all stem from a man aged 30 to 39 who had recovered from COVID-19.

The chain has TRBV30 and TRBJ1-2; D possibly corresponds to TRBD1 (6 bases). The V and J ends lost 0 bases and 5 bases respectively, with 13 bases between them. The germline CDR1 and CDR2 sequences are GTSNPN and SVGIG (reference sequence). The CDR3 consists of 14 residues. The CDR3 loop is CAWSVSGVGYGYTF. The DNA of the CDR3 is TGTGCCTGGAGTGTTTCAGGGGTAGGGTATGGCTACACCTTC.

This clone appeared a single time. This chain joins TRBV5-1 and TRBJ2-5; 11 nucleotides agree with TRBD1. V was clipped by 4 bases and J by 6 bases; unmatched bases: 5. The V gene's germline CDR1 is SGHRS and CDR2 YFSETQ. This CDR3 is built from 14 residues. The CDR3 region is CASSRDRGLKTQYF. CDR3 nucleotide sequence: TGCGCCAGCAGCCGGGACAGGGGGTTAAAGACCCAGTACTTC.

This chain connects TRBV2 to TRBJ2-7, with D unresolved. This CDR3 spans 11 amino acids. The ends were cut back, 1 base at V and 9 bases at J, with 7 bases in the middle. The germline CDR1 and CDR2 sequences are SNHLY and FYNNEI. The CDR3: CASSEGTRQYF. For the CDR3, the DNA is TGTGCCAGCAGTGAAGGTACAAGGCAGTACTTC. Complete variable domain (other parts from reference TRBV2 and TRBJ2-7): EPEVTQTPSHQVTQMGQEVILRCVPISNHLYFYWYRQILGQKVEFLVSFYNNEISEKSEIFDDQFSVERPDGSNFTLKIRSTKLEDSAMYFCASSEGTRQYFGPGTRLTVT.

V usage is TRBV3-1 (or the pseudogene TRBV3-2) and J usage is TRBJ2-7, with 8 bases that match TRBD1. V trimming: 3 bases; J trimming: 3 bases; junction bases outside the gene matches: 1. Germline V gene sequence: CDR1 LGHDT, CDR2 YNNKEL (reference sequence). This CDR3 spans 13 amino acids. The CDR3 sequence is CASSQTGDYEQYF. The CDR3 DNA follows: TGTGCCAGCAGCCAGACAGGGGACTACGAGCAGTACTTC.

Only one count was recorded for this clone. This chain connects TRBV5-8 to TRBJ2-7, with 7 bases lining up with TRBD1. The trim removed 2 bases at V and 6 bases at J, leaving 2 bases unmatched. The CDR3 runs 12 residues. Germline CDR1 SGHTS, CDR2 YDEGEE. The DNA of the CDR3 is TGTGCCAGCAGCTTCCCAGGGGGCGAGCAGTACTTC. This translates into CASSFPGGEQYF. Full variable domain (missing parts from reference TRBV5-8 and TRBJ2-7): EAGVTQSPTHLIKTRGQQATLRCSPISGHTSVYWYQQALGLGLQFLLWYDEGEERNRGNFPPRFSGRQFPNYSSELNVNALELEDSALYLCASSFPGGEQYFGPGTRLTVT.

The chain is built from TRBV2 and TRBJ1-5, with D possibly being TRBD1 (5 bases). The CDR3 extends over 19 amino acids. Germline lookup yields CDR1 SNHLY and CDR2 FYNNEI. Trimming pared 11 bases from V and 0 bases from J, leaving 29 bases between. CDR3 sequence: CAGSDIPGKRQGSNQPQHF. The CDR3 DNA reads TGTGCCGGATCCGACATCCCAGGGAAGCGCCAAGGTAGCAATCAGCCCCAGCATTTT. Looking up the rest from reference TRBV2 and TRBJ1-5 gives the full variable domain: EPEVTQTPSHQVTQMGQEVILRCVPISNHLYFYWYRQILGQKVEFLVSFYNNEISEKSEIFDDQFSVERPDGSNFTLKIRSTKLEDSAMYFCAGSDIPGKRQGSNQPQHFGDGTRLSIL.

This chain connects TRBV19 to TRBJ2-3, with 14 bases aligning to TRBD2. The V segment lost 6 bases and the J segment 4 bases; nucleotides outside the gene matches: 6. The CDR3 covers 16 residues. Germline CDR1 reads LNHDA; CDR2 reads SQIVND (reference sequence). DNA of the CDR3: TGTGCCAGTAGGGCAGGGACTAGCGGGAGTTCAGATACGCAGTATTTT. It encodes CASRAGTSGSSDTQYF.

J is TRBJ2-7 and V is TRBV27; 10 positions agree with TRBD2. CDR3 length: 15 amino acids. Germline assignment: CDR1 MNHEY and CDR2 SMNVEV (reference sequence). V gave up 4 bases and J gave up 2 bases; unmatched junction bases: 5. The CDR3 loop is CASSYTSGAPYEQYF. The CDR3 bases are TGTGCCAGCAGTTACACTAGCGGGGCCCCCTACGAGCAGTACTTC.

J is TRBJ1-5 and V is TRBV5-1; D is ambiguous. The CDR3 extends over 15 amino acids. From germline, CDR1 is SGHRS and CDR2 YFSETQ. V dropped 0 bases and J dropped 0 bases, with 7 bases sitting between them. In nucleotides, the CDR3 is TGCGCCAGCAGCTTGGCGGGGAATAGCAATCAGCCCCAGCATTTT. It codes for CASSLAGNSNQPQHF.

The rearrangement links TRBV6-5 to TRBJ2-7, with 10 bases matching TRBD1. Germline-derived CDR1 and CDR2 are MNHEY and SVGAGI. Losses at the gene ends were 11 bases for V and 3 bases for J; bases not matched to a gene: 13. The length of the CDR3 is 15 residues. CDR3 sequence: CAAPRTGGFSYEQYF. The CDR3 DNA reads as TGTGCCGCCCCGAGGACAGGGGGTTTCAGCTACGAGCAGTACTTC.

The chain recombines TRBV19 with TRBJ2-2; TRBD2 agrees at 10 bases. The CDR3 totals 16 residues. V shed 7 bases and J 4 bases; nucleotides not matched to a gene: 9. Germline V gene data show CDR1 as LNHDA and CDR2 as SQIVND (reference sequence). In nucleotides, the CDR3 is TGTGCCAGTAAAAGCCTAGCGGGAGCCAGCACCGGGGAGCTGTTTTTT. It specifies CASKSLAGASTGELFF.

In nucleotides, the CDR3 is TGTGCCAGCAGTGGGGTGGCGGGGTTTGCAACTAATGAAAAACTGTTTTTT. Protein product: CASSGVAGFATNEKLFF. The chain combines TRBV11-2 with TRBJ1-4, with D unclear. Trimming shortened V by 6 bases and J by 0 bases, and 17 bases separated the two germline ends. The CDR3 has 17 residues. Germline CDR1 is SGHAT and CDR2 is FQNNGV. The complete variable domain, with remaining parts taken from reference TRBV11-2 and TRBJ1-4, reads EAGVAQSPRYKIIEKRQSVAFWCNPISGHATLYWYQQILGQGPKLLIQFQNNGVVDDSQLPKDRFSAERLKGVDSTLKIQPAKLEDSAVYLCASSGVAGFATNEKLFFGSGTQLSVL.

This chain connects TRBV5-1 to TRBJ2-5; TRBD2 matches at 12 bases. The germline gives CDR1 SGHRS, CDR2 YFSETQ. The CDR3 covers 15 residues. V shed 0 bases, J shed 3 bases, and the junction held 0 bases outside the gene matches. This CDR3 is CASSLGLAGEETQYF. In DNA, the CDR3 is TGCGCCAGCAGCTTGGGACTAGCGGGGGAAGAGACCCAGTACTTC.

This clone appeared a single time. J is TRBJ1-5 and V is TRBV30, with no clear D. V lost 2 bases, J lost 3 bases, and 8 bases lay in between. This CDR3 region has 13 residues. Germline CDR1 reads GTSNPN; CDR2 reads SVGIG (reference sequence). The CDR3 DNA sequence: TGTGCCTGGAGTCTTGGGCCCAATCAGCCCCAGCATTTT. Residues: CAWSLGPNQPQHF.

This chain links TRBV5-1 with TRBJ1-6, with TRBD1 as a possible D gene (5 bases). Germline lookup yields CDR1 SGHRS and CDR2 YFSETQ. There are 15 residues in the CDR3. The V gene lost 7 bases and the J gene lost 5 bases, with 16 bases spanning the gap. Here the CDR3 reads CASRRDLLDNSPLHF. CDR3 DNA sequence: TGCGCCAGCCGCCGGGACTTATTGGATAATTCACCCCTCCACTTT. Full variable domain (remainder filled in from reference TRBV5-1 and TRBJ1-6): KAGVTQTPRYLIKTRGQQVTLSCSPISGHRSVSWYQQTPGQGLQFLFEYFSETQRNKGNFPGRFSGRQFSNSRSEMNVSTLELGDSALYLCASRRDLLDNSPLHFGNGTRLTVT.

The V and J genes are TRBV28 and TRBJ2-7, with 7 bases matching TRBD1. The V gene's germline CDR1 is MDHEN and CDR2 SYDVKM. The length of the CDR3 is 14 residues. V lost 4 bases, J lost 2 bases, and 5 bases stayed unmatched. The CDR3 loop is CASSSRQGAYEQYF. CDR3 in DNA: TGTGCCAGCAGTTCCCGACAGGGAGCCTACGAGCAGTACTTC. The variable domain in full, with the rest retrieved from reference TRBV28 and TRBJ2-7, is DVKVTQSSRYLVKRTGEKVFLECVQDMDHENMFWYRQDPGLGLRLIYFSYDVKMKEKGDIPEGYSVSREKKERFSLILESASTNQTSMYLCASSSRQGAYEQYFGPGTRLTVT.

The V and J genes are TRBV5-5 and TRBJ1-6, with D uncertain. The CDR3 is 16 residues long. Germline loops: CDR1 SGHKS, CDR2 YYEKEE (reference sequence). The ends were cut back, 2 bases at V and 5 bases at J, with 14 bases in the middle. The CDR3 DNA sequence: TGTGCCAGCAGCTTAGGCGGATTCCTAAATAATTCACCCCTCCACTTT. Translating it yields CASSLGGFLNNSPLHF. Supplemented by reference TRBV5-5 and TRBJ1-6, the full variable domain reads DAGVTQSPTHLIKTRGQQVTLRCSPISGHKSVSWYQQVLGQGPQFIFQYYEKEERGRGNFPDRFSARQFPNYSSELNVNALLLGDSALYLCASSLGGFLNNSPLHFGNGTRLTVT.

This clone was recorded once. V is TRBV5-6 and J is TRBJ1-1; 9 positions match TRBD1. V trimming: 3 bases; J trimming: 0 bases; junction bases outside the gene matches: 6. The germline V gene has CDR1 SGHDT and CDR2 YYEEEE. The CDR3 consists of 16 residues. CDR3 sequence (DNA): TGTGCCAGCAGCTGGGGGACAGGGAGTATGAACACTGAAGCTTTCTTT. As protein: CASSWGTGSMNTEAFF.